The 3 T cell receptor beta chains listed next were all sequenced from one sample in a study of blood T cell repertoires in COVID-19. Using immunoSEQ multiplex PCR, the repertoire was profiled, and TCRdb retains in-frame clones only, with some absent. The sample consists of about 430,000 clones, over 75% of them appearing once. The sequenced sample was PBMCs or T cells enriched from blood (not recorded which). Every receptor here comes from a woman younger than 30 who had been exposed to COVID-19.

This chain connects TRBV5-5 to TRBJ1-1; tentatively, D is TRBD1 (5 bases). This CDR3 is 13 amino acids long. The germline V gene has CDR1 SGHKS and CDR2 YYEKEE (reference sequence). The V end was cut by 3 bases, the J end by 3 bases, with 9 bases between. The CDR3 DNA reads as TGTGCCAGCAGCTCGAAAGGGGACACTGAAGCTTTCTTT. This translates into CASSSKGDTEAFF.

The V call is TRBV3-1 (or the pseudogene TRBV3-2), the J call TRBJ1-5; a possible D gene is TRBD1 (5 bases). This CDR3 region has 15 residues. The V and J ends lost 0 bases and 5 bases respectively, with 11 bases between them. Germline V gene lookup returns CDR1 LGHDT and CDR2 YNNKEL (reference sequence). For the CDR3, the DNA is TGTGCCAGCAGCCAAGATCTGGGGCCGGATCAGCCCCAGCATTTT. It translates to CASSQDLGPDQPQHF.

In DNA form, the CDR3 reads TGCAGCGTTGAAGGAGCGGGCAGATACTCCTATGGCTACACCTTC. Translated: CSVEGAGRYSYGYTF. The V and J genes are TRBV29-1 and TRBJ1-2; D unclear. Germline V gene lookup returns CDR1 SQVTM and CDR2 ANQGSEA. V was shortened by 1 base and J by 4 bases, with 16 bases between the two germline ends. CDR3 size: 15 residues.